This entry lists 30 T cell receptor beta chains sequenced from one sample in a study of cytotoxic CD8 clonotypes in ibrutinib-treated CLL. Method: immunoSEQ multiplex PCR; TCRdb's copy keeps in-frame clones and lacks some. The sample includes roughly 220,000 clones, roughly 73% of them seen just once. Sequenced here: PBMCs, sampled after 12 months of ibrutinib treatment. The receptors stem from a human donor with chronic lymphocytic leukemia.

V is TRBV5-1 and J is TRBJ2-7; 10 bases are shared with TRBD1. V lost 4 bases and J lost 5; bases outside the gene matches: 12. Germline CDR1 is SGHRS and CDR2 is YFSETQ. This CDR3 has 16 amino acids. DNA of the CDR3: TGCGCCAGCAGCCTTAATTCCGGGACAGGGGTAGACGAGCAGTACTTC. Translation gives CASSLNSGTGVDEQYF. Drawing the rest from reference TRBV5-1 and TRBJ2-7, the complete variable domain is KAGVTQTPRYLIKTRGQQVTLSCSPISGHRSVSWYQQTPGQGLQFLFEYFSETQRNKGNFPGRFSGRQFSNSRSEMNVSTLELGDSALYLCASSLNSGTGVDEQYFGPGTRLTVT.

This chain joins TRBV19 and TRBJ1-2, with D possibly matching TRBD1 (5 bases). Looked up from germline, CDR1 is LNHDA and CDR2 is SQIVND (reference sequence). The V gene lost 6 bases and the J gene lost 5 bases, with 16 bases spanning the gap. CDR3 length equals 14 residues. The CDR3 loop is CASSQQEGSYGYTF. The DNA for the CDR3 is TGTGCCAGTAGCCAACAGGAGGGATCGTATGGCTACACCTTC.

The chain combines TRBV5-5 with TRBJ2-7, with D unresolved. CDR3 length: 14 residues. Germline V gives CDR1 SGHKS, CDR2 YYEKEE (reference sequence). V was trimmed by 6 bases and J by 1 base, leaving 14 bases between them. The CDR3 reads CASTPRAGSYEQYF. As DNA, the CDR3 is TGTGCCAGCACCCCCCGAGCCGGGTCCTACGAGCAGTACTTC. Supplemented by reference TRBV5-5 and TRBJ2-7, the full variable domain reads DAGVTQSPTHLIKTRGQQVTLRCSPISGHKSVSWYQQVLGQGPQFIFQYYEKEERGRGNFPDRFSARQFPNYSSELNVNALLLGDSALYLCASTPRAGSYEQYFGPGTRLTVT.

Here the CDR3 reads CASSLAGKSPQYF. The CDR3 DNA reads TGCGCCAGCAGCTTGGCGGGGAAATCTCCTCAGTACTTC. The chain carries TRBV5-1 and TRBJ2-4, with D perhaps matching TRBD2 (5 bases). The CDR3 runs to 13 residues. The V gene's germline CDR1 is SGHRS and CDR2 YFSETQ. Trimming removed 0 bases at V and 12 bases at J, with 13 bases between.

V gene TRBV28 combines with J gene TRBJ1-2; D possibly corresponds to TRBD1 (5 bases). Trimming pared 6 bases from V and 7 bases from J, leaving 21 bases between. The CDR3 length is 15 residues. Germline-derived CDR1 and CDR2 are MDHEN and SYDVKM. For the CDR3, the DNA is TGTGCCAGCAGAACCTCCCCGGACGGGGCCTTTGGCTACACCTTC. This codes for CASRTSPDGAFGYTF.

The genes are TRBV9 and TRBJ2-7, with a weak D call TRBD2 (5 bases). The CDR3 runs to 15 residues. Germline loops: CDR1 SGDLS, CDR2 YYNGEE. V lost 0 bases and J lost 0, with 10 bases in between. CDR3 in amino acids: CASSVGGYLSYEQYF. The CDR3 bases are TGTGCCAGCAGCGTAGGAGGGTACCTCTCCTACGAGCAGTACTTC.

This clone was seen only a few times. V and J are TRBV10-3 and TRBJ1-5; TRBD1 might be the D (6 bases). Looked up from germline, CDR1 is ENHRY and CDR2 is SYGVKD. The V and J ends lost 2 bases and 1 base respectively, with 9 bases between them. This CDR3 contains 15 residues. The CDR3 spells CAISERGSSNQPQHF. CDR3 sequence (DNA): TGTGCCATCAGTGAGAGGGGGAGCAGCAATCAGCCCCAGCATTTT.

A remark on this clone: This sample also contains other DNA sequences that code for the same CDR3. The V and J genes are TRBV11-2 and TRBJ1-1; TRBD1 might be the D (5 bases). The CDR3 spans 14 residues. Trimming left V 0 bases short and J 1 base short, with 6 bases between. CDR1 and CDR2 (germline): SGHAT, FQNNGV. The CDR3 DNA reads as TGTGCCAGCAGCTTAGAAGGACAGAACACTGAAGCTTTCTTT. It translates to CASSLEGQNTEAFF.

The J gene is TRBJ1-5, the V gene TRBV6-5; D is unclear. This CDR3 contains 15 residues. CDR1 and CDR2 (germline): MNHEY, SVGAGI. The germline V and J ends were trimmed by 0 bases and 2 bases, with 8 bases remaining between them. CDR3: CASSYSGQRNQPQHF. The CDR3 nucleotides read TGTGCCAGCAGTTACTCGGGTCAGCGCAATCAGCCCCAGCATTTT.

The chain combines TRBV6-5 with TRBJ2-7; TRBD2 agrees at 9 bases. V lost 6 bases, J lost 4 bases, and 4 bases stayed unmatched. Germline V gives CDR1 MNHEY, CDR2 SVGAGI. The CDR3 has 13 residues. CDR3 sequence: CASRGLARYEQYF. The CDR3 nucleotides are TGTGCCAGCAGGGGACTAGCAAGGTACGAGCAGTACTTC.

V is TRBV10-3 and J is TRBJ1-1, with D possibly being TRBD1 (6 bases). There are 14 residues in the CDR3. Deletions cut 2 bases from V and 1 base from J, with 8 bases between. Germline CDR1 ENHRY, CDR2 SYGVKD. The CDR3 spells CAISELQGNTEAFF. CDR3 nucleotide sequence: TGTGCCATCAGTGAGCTACAGGGGAACACTGAAGCTTTCTTT.

The rearrangement uses TRBV5-6 and TRBJ2-1, with 10 bases fitting TRBD2. This CDR3 has 16 amino acids. The germline gives CDR1 SGHDT, CDR2 YYEEEE. V gave up 2 bases and J gave up 9 bases; unmatched junction bases: 11. The CDR3 protein is CASSFPTGGLAIEQFF. Here the CDR3 DNA reads TGTGCCAGCAGCTTCCCCACTGGGGGACTAGCGATTGAGCAGTTCTTC. Drawing the rest from reference TRBV5-6 and TRBJ2-1, the complete variable domain is DAGVTQSPTHLIKTRGQQVTLRCSPKSGHDTVSWYQQALGQGPQFIFQYYEEEERQRGNFPDRFSGHQFPNYSSELNVNALLLGDSALYLCASSFPTGGLAIEQFFGPGTRLTVL.

The CDR3 loop is CASSLLGSGELFF. In nucleotides, the CDR3 is TGTGCCAGCAGCTTGTTGGGGTCCGGGGAGCTGTTTTTT. The gene calls are TRBV5-6 and TRBJ2-2; D not certain. Germline assignment: CDR1 SGHDT and CDR2 YYEEEE. The CDR3 is 13 residues long. The V gene lost 1 base and the J gene lost 6 bases, with 7 bases spanning the gap.

This chain joins TRBV29-1 and TRBJ2-5, with 9 bases fitting TRBD1. V lost 6 bases and J lost 5; bases outside the gene matches: 7. This CDR3 contains 13 residues. Germline assignment: CDR1 SQVTM and CDR2 ANQGSEA. In DNA form, the CDR3 reads TGCAGCGTAGCACAGGGGGCGGGGGAGACCCAGTACTTC. Translated, it gives CSVAQGAGETQYF. The variable domain in full, with the rest retrieved from reference TRBV29-1 and TRBJ2-5, is SAVISQKPSRDICQRGTSLTIQCQVDSQVTMMFWYRQQPGQSLTLIATANQGSEATYESGFVIDKFPISRPNLTFSTLTVSNMSPEDSSIYLCSVAQGAGETQYFGPGTRLLVL.

This clone has more than one count but fewer than ten. V usage is TRBV12-5 and J usage is TRBJ2-5; D remains ambiguous. V was shortened by 6 bases and J by 3 bases, with 5 bases between the two germline ends. The CDR3 is made up of 11 amino acids. Per the germline V gene, CDR1 is LGHNT and CDR2 is FRNRAP. The CDR3 sequence is CASGIEETQYF. CDR3 DNA sequence: TGTGCTAGTGGCATCGAAGAGACCCAGTACTTC.

The J gene is TRBJ2-5, the V gene TRBV4-1; maybe TRBD1 (5 bases). The J call is in doubt because the DNA end fits TRBJ2-7 better. Germline V gene sequence: CDR1 MGHRA, CDR2 YSYEKL. The CDR3 sequence is 14 residues long. CDR3 sequence (DNA): TGCGCCAGCAGTATAGGACATCCCGGTGGCGAGCAGTACTTC. This gives the protein CASSIGHPGGEQYF.

This clone was found once. The chain recombines TRBV12-5 with TRBJ2-7; 9 bases align to TRBD1. CDR3 size: 14 residues. Per germline, CDR1 LGHNT and CDR2 FRNRAP. With V trimmed by 7 bases and J by 2 bases, 6 bases remained unmatched. For the CDR3, the DNA is TGTGCTAGTGCCACGGGACAGGGAGCCTACGAGCAGTACTTC. Translating it yields CASATGQGAYEQYF.

The chain combines TRBV5-8 with TRBJ1-2; D is unresolved. CDR3 length equals 14 residues. Germline lookup yields CDR1 SGHTS and CDR2 YDEGEE. Trimming left V 6 bases short and J 2 bases short, with 14 bases between. CDR3 DNA sequence: TGTGCCAGCACACCGGCACCGAACAACTATGGCTACACCTTC. Amino acid sequence: CASTPAPNNYGYTF.

This clone was detected only once. This rearrangement joins TRBV10-1 to TRBJ2-5, with 7 bases matching TRBD1. The germline V gene has CDR1 WNHNN and CDR2 SYGVQD (reference sequence). This CDR3 is built from 14 residues. The V and J ends lost 1 base and 4 bases, in that order; junction bases with no gene match: 3. CDR3 coding DNA: TGCGCCAGCAGTGAGTGGGACAGTCGAGAGACCCAGTACTTC. Translation: CASSEWDSRETQYF.

The J gene is TRBJ2-7, the V gene TRBV7-9, with 7 bases matching TRBD1. The V segment lost 5 bases and the J segment 4 bases; nucleotides outside the gene matches: 8. The CDR3 is 14 residues long. CDR1 is SEHNR and CDR2 is FQNEAQ in the germline V gene (reference sequence). CDR3 amino acids: CASSTQTGQYEQYF. DNA of the CDR3: TGTGCCAGCAGCACGCAGACAGGGCAATACGAGCAGTACTTC.

This clone was counted only a few times. The chain carries TRBV2 and TRBJ1-1, with D perhaps TRBD1 (6 bases). V dropped 8 bases and J dropped 2 bases, with 12 bases sitting between them. There are 13 residues in the CDR3. Germline-derived CDR1 and CDR2 are SNHLY and FYNNEI. The CDR3 region is CASSEQGNTEAFF. The CDR3 DNA reads TGTGCCAGCTCGGAACAGGGAAACACTGAAGCTTTCTTT.

The chain carries TRBV7-2 and TRBJ1-6; no clear D. In germline, CDR1 is SGHTA, CDR2 FQGNSA. This CDR3 is 14 amino acids long. Trimming shortened V by 1 base and J by 12 bases, and 13 bases separated the two germline ends. The CDR3 is CASSLGGAREPLHF. The CDR3 nucleotides are TGTGCCAGCAGCTTAGGGGGTGCCCGCGAACCCCTCCACTTT.

Concerning this clone: With a much larger clone just one base away, this may be a read error. This chain connects TRBV6-5 to TRBJ1-2; 9 positions agree with TRBD1. The V segment lost 5 bases and the J segment 2 bases; nucleotides outside the gene matches: 0. The germline V gene has CDR1 MNHEY and CDR2 SVGAGI. The CDR3 spans 13 residues. CDR3 nucleotide sequence: TGTGCCAGCAGTGGGACAGGGAACTATGGCTACACCTTC. The encoded protein is CASSGTGNYGYTF.

With regard to this clone: Within the sample, other DNA sequences also encode this same CDR3. This chain connects TRBV5-5 to TRBJ1-2; D is possibly TRBD1 (5 bases). Trimming took 1 base from V and 2 from J, leaving 9 bases between them. Germline loops: CDR1 SGHKS, CDR2 YYEKEE (reference sequence). The CDR3 loop spans 14 amino acids. CDR3 protein: CASSLLGENYGYTF. The CDR3 region has the DNA TGTGCCAGCAGCTTGTTGGGGGAAAACTATGGCTACACCTTC.

This chain connects TRBV10-1 to TRBJ2-5; tentative D call: TRBD2 (6 bases). The CDR3 length is 14 residues. V lost 3 bases and J lost 7, with 15 bases in between. Germline CDR1 reads WNHNN; CDR2 reads SYGVQD (reference sequence). As DNA, the CDR3 is TGCGCCAGCAGTGATGGTACCGGGGGAGGGACCCAGTACTTC. Its protein is CASSDGTGGGTQYF.

This clone was observed a few times. The chain uses TRBV6-1 and TRBJ1-3; tentative D call: TRBD1 (5 bases). Trimming left V 7 bases short and J 0 bases short, with 10 bases between. Germline V gene lookup returns CDR1 MNHNS and CDR2 SASEGT. CDR3 length: 14 amino acids. This CDR3 is CASKRQNSGNTIYF. The CDR3 DNA is TGTGCCAGCAAACGACAGAACTCTGGAAACACCATATATTTT.

The rearrangement uses TRBV6-5 and TRBJ1-5; D uncertain. Between the trimmed V and J ends, which lost 2 bases and 0 bases, there was a span of 8 bases. This CDR3 comprises 15 residues. CDR1 and CDR2 from the germline V gene are MNHEY and SVGAGI. CDR3 DNA: TGTGCCAGCAGTTACCACCCCGATAGCAATCAGCCCCAGCATTTT. Translation gives CASSYHPDSNQPQHF.

This clone has only a few counts. The J gene is TRBJ2-7, the V gene TRBV19; TRBD1 aligns across 7 bases. Germline values: CDR1 LNHDA, CDR2 SQIVND (reference sequence). This CDR3 spans 15 amino acids. The V and J ends lost 5 bases and 0 bases, in that order; junction bases with no gene match: 7. The CDR3 region is CASSLTGVISYEQYF. The CDR3 DNA reads as TGTGCCAGTAGTCTAACAGGGGTGATCTCCTACGAGCAGTACTTC. The full variable domain, rest sourced from reference TRBV19 and TRBJ2-7, is DGGITQSPKYLFRKEGQNVTLSCEQNLNHDAMYWYRQDPGQGLRLIYYSQIVNDFQKGDIAEGYSVSREKKESFPLTVTSAQKNPTAFYLCASSLTGVISYEQYFGPGTRLTVT.

The V call is TRBV5-4, the J call TRBJ1-5, with TRBD1 as a possible D gene (5 bases). There are 15 residues in the CDR3. Trimming stripped 0 bases from V and 2 bases from J, with 9 bases between. In germline, CDR1 is SGHNT, CDR2 YYREEE (reference sequence). The CDR3 nucleotides read TGTGCCAGCAGCTTGGGGGGCGCGGGCAATCAGCCCCAGCATTTT. This codes for CASSLGGAGNQPQHF. The full variable domain, with the rest looked up from reference TRBV5-4 and TRBJ1-5, is ETGVTQSPTHLIKTRGQQVTLRCSSQSGHNTVSWYQQALGQGPQFIFQYYREEENGRGNFPPRFSGLQFPNYSSELNVNALELDDSALYLCASSLGGAGNQPQHFGDGTRLSIL.

J is TRBJ2-7 and V is TRBV25-1; tentative D call: TRBD2 (7 bases). The CDR3 extends over 17 amino acids. Germline V CDR1 and CDR2: MGHDK, SYGVNS. V was cut by 1 base and J by 3 bases, with 19 bases left in between. This CDR3 reads CASSESERAGHRYEQYF. The CDR3 nucleotides read TGTGCCAGCAGTGAATCTGAGAGAGCGGGACACCGCTACGAGCAGTACTTC.